The 4 T cell receptor beta chains presented below share a single source sample, sequenced in a study of yellow fever vaccine responses in identical twins. TCRdb reanalysed the RT-PCR reads using MiXCR and keeps one entry per CDR3 protein. The sample holds some 35,000 distinct CDR3 sequences, about 63% seen once. The starting material was T cells from blood (PBMCs), unsorted or a sorted subset (not recorded which), obtained before or after yellow fever vaccination (not recorded which). The receptors were gathered from a woman aged 18 to 35 who received the yellow fever vaccine.

The table lists this clonotype with a count of one. V is TRBV9 and J is TRBJ1-1, with 9 nucleotides matching TRBD1. Per germline, CDR1 SGDLS and CDR2 YYNGEE. The trim removed 4 bases at V and 4 bases at J, leaving 8 bases unmatched. This CDR3 has 15 amino acids. The DNA for the CDR3 is TGTGCCAGCAGCACGACAGGGGGAAGGGCCACTGAAGCTTTCTTT. Its protein is CASSTTGGRATEAFF. Using reference TRBV9 and TRBJ1-1 for the parts outside the CDR3, the full variable domain is DSGVTQTPKHLITATGQRVTLRCSPRSGDLSVYWYQQSLDQGLQFLIQYYNGEERAKGNILERFSAQQFPDLHSELNLSSLELGDSALYFCASSTTGGRATEAFFGQGTRLTVV.

The V and J genes are TRBV29-1 and TRBJ2-7; D is unresolved. Germline V gives CDR1 SQVTM, CDR2 ANQGSEA. The CDR3 extends over 13 amino acids. The germline V and J ends were trimmed by 8 bases and 2 bases, with 16 bases remaining between them. CDR3 amino acids: CSPTWAETYEQYF. In nucleotides, the CDR3 is TGCAGCCCCACTTGGGCGGAGACCTACGAGCAGTACTTC.

The chain is built from TRBV18 and TRBJ2-7, with a possible D match to TRBD1 (6 bases). Germline V gene lookup returns CDR1 KGHSH and CDR2 LQKENI. V was cut by 3 bases and J by 6 bases, with 9 bases left in between. CDR3 length: 12 amino acids. The CDR3 DNA is TGTGCCAGCTCACCTGACAGGTTCGAGCAGTACGTC. Encoded protein: CASSPDRFEQYV.

The chain recombines TRBV4-1 with TRBJ2-5, with TRBD1 as a possible D gene (7 bases). The V gene's germline CDR1 is MGHRA and CDR2 YSYEKL. The V end lost 5 bases, the J end lost 2 bases, and 18 bases lay between the germline ends. The CDR3 spans 16 residues. DNA of the CDR3: TGCGCCAGCAGCTCCACAGGGGCCGCGGGACAAGAGACCCAGTACTTC. Translating it yields CASSSTGAAGQETQYF.